These T cell receptor beta chains were read from a single sample in a study of identical twins. TCRdb processed the 5' RACE reads anew with MiXCR; each CDR3 protein has one entry. Of 600,000 to 800,000 distinct CDR3 sequences in the sample, roughly 20% were seen once. A further study also used this sample, focusing on T cells expressing NK-cell markers.

Sequences were obtained from PBMCs. The receptor source for this set is a woman between 18 and 30 years old in good health. The CDR3 runs from the conserved cysteine through the conserved F or W. The order of the fields is V gene, J gene, clone size, D gene, CDR3 protein, CDR3 DNA. A D gene is named only where the DNA matches it firmly. Clone size is given for some rows only: seen once, a few or many times, or a class if the clone is expanded.

v_call: TRBV20-1; j_call: TRBJ2-5; clone_size: NA; d_call: NA; cdr3_aa: CSAPDREGHQETQYF; cdr3_nt: TGCAGTGCTCCTGACAGGGAGGGACACCAAGAGACCCAGTACTTC
v_call: TRBV10-3; j_call: TRBJ2-7; clone_size: few; d_call: TRBD2; cdr3_aa: CAISESAASGGPKEQYF; cdr3_nt: TGTGCCATCAGTGAGTCGGCGGCTAGCGGGGGGCCCAAGGAGCAGTACTTC
v_call: TRBV29-1; j_call: TRBJ2-1; clone_size: few; d_call: NA; cdr3_aa: CSVGIGLEQFF; cdr3_nt: TGCAGCGTTGGCATAGGGCTTGAGCAGTTCTTC
v_call: TRBV6-1; j_call: TRBJ2-1; clone_size: few; d_call: TRBD2; cdr3_aa: CASSRTSGNRDEQFF; cdr3_nt: TGTGCCAGCAGCCGAACTAGCGGCAACCGGGATGAGCAGTTCTTC
v_call: TRBV30; j_call: TRBJ2-3; clone_size: few; d_call: NA; cdr3_aa: CAWSFASSTDTQYF; cdr3_nt: TGTGCCTGGAGTTTTGCCTCTAGCACAGATACGCAGTATTTT
v_call: TRBV5-1; j_call: TRBJ2-1; clone_size: few; d_call: NA; cdr3_aa: CASSPDPSSYNEQFF; cdr3_nt: TGCGCCAGCAGCCCCGACCCGAGCTCCTACAATGAGCAGTTCTTC
v_call: TRBV18; j_call: TRBJ1-2; clone_size: many; d_call: TRBD1; cdr3_aa: CASSPDREDGYTF; cdr3_nt: TGTGCCAGCAGCCCGGACAGGGAAGATGGCTACACCTTC
v_call: TRBV6-1; j_call: TRBJ2-7; clone_size: NA; d_call: TRBD1; cdr3_aa: CASSYSGTGVYEQYF; cdr3_nt: TGTGCCAGCTCCTATTCCGGGACAGGCGTCTACGAGCAGTACTTC
v_call: TRBV6-1; j_call: TRBJ2-3; clone_size: NA; d_call: NA; cdr3_aa: CASSVGRYDTQYF; cdr3_nt: TGTGCCAGCAGTGTTGGGCGCTATGATACGCAGTATTTT
v_call: TRBV24-1; j_call: TRBJ2-7; clone_size: NA; d_call: NA; cdr3_aa: CATSDLDQGEDEQYF; cdr3_nt: TGTGCCACCAGTGATTTGGACCAGGGAGAAGACGAGCAGTACTTC
v_call: TRBV5-1; j_call: TRBJ1-2; clone_size: many; d_call: TRBD1; cdr3_aa: CASSLAGQGGYTF; cdr3_nt: TGCGCCAGCAGCTTGGCGGGACAGGGGGGCTACACCTTC
v_call: TRBV9; j_call: TRBJ2-5; clone_size: NA; d_call: TRBD1; cdr3_aa: CASSTSPGGGETQYF; cdr3_nt: TGTGCCAGCAGCACCTCCCCAGGGGGTGGAGAGACCCAGTACTTC
v_call: TRBV9; j_call: TRBJ1-2; clone_size: NA; d_call: NA; cdr3_aa: CASSVEGDGYTF; cdr3_nt: TGTGCCAGCAGCGTAGAAGGGGATGGCTACACCTTC
v_call: TRBV6-1; j_call: TRBJ2-1; clone_size: few; d_call: NA; cdr3_aa: CASGGFQQFF; cdr3_nt: TGTGCCTCTGGGGGTTTTCAGCAGTTCTTC
v_call: TRBV5-5; j_call: TRBJ2-7; clone_size: NA; d_call: NA; cdr3_aa: CASSLGPLVYEQYF; cdr3_nt: TGTGCCAGCAGCTTGGGCCCATTGGTCTACGAGCAGTACTTC
v_call: TRBV7-6; j_call: TRBJ2-5; clone_size: few; d_call: NA; cdr3_aa: CASSLKPLQGSFRETQYF; cdr3_nt: TGTGCCAGCAGCTTAAAACCACTACAGGGATCGTTTCGGGAGACCCAGTACTTC
v_call: TRBV6-1; j_call: TRBJ2-2; clone_size: few; d_call: TRBD1; cdr3_aa: CASSADRGYGELFF; cdr3_nt: TGTGCCAGCAGTGCCGACAGGGGGTACGGGGAGCTGTTTTTT
v_call: TRBV10-3; j_call: TRBJ2-7; clone_size: NA; d_call: NA; cdr3_aa: CAIRDWDGAYEQYF; cdr3_nt: TGTGCCATCAGAGATTGGGACGGTGCGTACGAGCAGTACTTC
v_call: TRBV27; j_call: TRBJ2-7; clone_size: NA; d_call: NA; cdr3_aa: CASSFGTHGGEQYF; cdr3_nt: TGTGCCAGCAGTTTCGGGACTCATGGAGGCGAGCAGTACTTC
v_call: TRBV7-2; j_call: TRBJ1-2; clone_size: NA; d_call: NA; cdr3_aa: CASNKLGHSSFYGYTF; cdr3_nt: TGTGCCAGCAACAAATTGGGCCACAGCTCCTTCTATGGCTACACCTTC
v_call: TRBV27; j_call: TRBJ1-1; clone_size: NA; d_call: NA; cdr3_aa: CASSLDRGDTEAFF; cdr3_nt: TGTGCCAGCAGTTTAGATAGGGGTGACACTGAAGCTTTCTTT
v_call: TRBV5-1; j_call: TRBJ2-3; clone_size: few; d_call: NA; cdr3_aa: CASSLGTVDTQYF; cdr3_nt: TGCGCCAGCAGCTTGGGGACAGTAGATACGCAGTATTTT
v_call: TRBV5-6; j_call: TRBJ1-2; clone_size: NA; d_call: NA; cdr3_aa: CASSFFGQPGWDGYTF; cdr3_nt: TGTGCCAGCAGCTTTTTCGGACAGCCAGGTTGGGATGGCTACACCTTC
v_call: TRBV12-3/TRBV12-4; j_call: TRBJ2-5; clone_size: NA; d_call: NA; cdr3_aa: CASSPMDGHRAQYF; cdr3_nt: TGTGCCAGCAGTCCCATGGACGGTCACCGAGCCCAGTACTTC
v_call: TRBV7-3; j_call: TRBJ1-5; clone_size: few; d_call: NA; cdr3_aa: CASSLLPDQPQHF; cdr3_nt: TGTGCCAGCAGCTTATTACCGGATCAGCCCCAGCATTTT
v_call: TRBV6-6; j_call: TRBJ1-2; clone_size: NA; d_call: TRBD1; cdr3_aa: CASTQGAYGYTF; cdr3_nt: TGTGCCAGCACCCAGGGGGCTTATGGCTACACCTTC
v_call: TRBV3-1; j_call: TRBJ2-7; clone_size: NA; d_call: TRBD1; cdr3_aa: CASSPLTTGGEQYF; cdr3_nt: TGTGCCAGCAGTCCCCTGACTACAGGGGGCGAGCAGTACTTC
v_call: TRBV7-9; j_call: TRBJ2-1; clone_size: NA; d_call: TRBD1; cdr3_aa: CASRPDRGFREQFF; cdr3_nt: TGTGCCAGCAGACCCGACAGGGGCTTCAGGGAGCAGTTCTTC
v_call: TRBV6-5; j_call: TRBJ2-2; clone_size: many; d_call: NA; cdr3_aa: CASSVLRDVLAGELFF; cdr3_nt: TGTGCCAGCAGCGTACTGAGGGATGTCTTAGCCGGGGAGCTGTTTTTT
v_call: TRBV20-1; j_call: TRBJ2-6; clone_size: NA; d_call: NA; cdr3_aa: CSARDRTSSGANVLTF; cdr3_nt: TGCAGTGCTAGAGACAGAACATCATCTGGGGCCAACGTCCTGACTTTC
v_call: TRBV20-1; j_call: TRBJ2-7; clone_size: few; d_call: TRBD1; cdr3_aa: CSAGDRAADEQYF; cdr3_nt: TGCAGTGCCGGGGACAGGGCCGCCGACGAGCAGTACTTC
v_call: TRBV20-1; j_call: TRBJ2-7; clone_size: NA; d_call: TRBD1; cdr3_aa: CSATGTGNLDEQYF; cdr3_nt: TGCAGTGCTACGGGGACAGGGAATCTCGACGAGCAGTACTTC
v_call: TRBV9; j_call: TRBJ2-4; clone_size: NA; d_call: TRBD1; cdr3_aa: CASSPRSDRANIQYF; cdr3_nt: TGTGCCAGCAGCCCGAGATCGGACAGGGCAAACATTCAGTACTTC
v_call: TRBV12-5; j_call: TRBJ2-3; clone_size: many; d_call: NA; cdr3_aa: CASAPGGQDTQYF; cdr3_nt: TGTGCTAGTGCCCCTGGCGGGCAAGATACGCAGTATTTT
v_call: TRBV6-5; j_call: TRBJ1-6; clone_size: few; d_call: NA; cdr3_aa: CASSYVGKNNSPLHF; cdr3_nt: TGTGCCAGCAGTTACGTGGGGAAAAATAATTCACCCCTCCACTTT
v_call: TRBV5-1; j_call: TRBJ2-3; clone_size: NA; d_call: NA; cdr3_aa: CASSPTAGAGDTQYF; cdr3_nt: TGCGCCAGCAGCCCCACCGCGGGCGCCGGGGATACGCAGTATTTT
v_call: TRBV10-3; j_call: TRBJ2-2; clone_size: NA; d_call: NA; cdr3_aa: CAISQGSTGELFF; cdr3_nt: TGTGCCATCTCACAGGGTAGCACCGGGGAGCTGTTTTTT
v_call: TRBV3-1; j_call: TRBJ1-1; clone_size: few; d_call: NA; cdr3_aa: CASSRAGANTEAFF; cdr3_nt: TGTGCCAGCAGCCGGGCAGGGGCCAACACTGAAGCTTTCTTT
v_call: TRBV20-1; j_call: TRBJ2-3; clone_size: NA; d_call: NA; cdr3_aa: CSARTIAHEYF; cdr3_nt: TGCAGTGCTAGGACGATTGCCCATGAGTATTTT